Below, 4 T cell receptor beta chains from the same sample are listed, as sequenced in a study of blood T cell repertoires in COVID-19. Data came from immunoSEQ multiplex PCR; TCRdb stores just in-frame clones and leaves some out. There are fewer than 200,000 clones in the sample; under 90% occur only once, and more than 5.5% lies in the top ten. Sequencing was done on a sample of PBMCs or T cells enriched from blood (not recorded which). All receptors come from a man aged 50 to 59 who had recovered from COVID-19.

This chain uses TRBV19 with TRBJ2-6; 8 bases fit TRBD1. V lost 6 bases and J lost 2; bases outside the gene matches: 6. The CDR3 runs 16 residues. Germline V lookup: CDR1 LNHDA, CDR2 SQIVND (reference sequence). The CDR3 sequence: CASSWAGGAGANVLTF. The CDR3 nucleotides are TGTGCCAGTAGCTGGGCAGGGGGCGCTGGGGCCAACGTCCTGACTTTC. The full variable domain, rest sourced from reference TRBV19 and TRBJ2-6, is DGGITQSPKYLFRKEGQNVTLSCEQNLNHDAMYWYRQDPGQGLRLIYYSQIVNDFQKGDIAEGYSVSREKKESFPLTVTSAQKNPTAFYLCASSWAGGAGANVLTFGAGSRLTVL.

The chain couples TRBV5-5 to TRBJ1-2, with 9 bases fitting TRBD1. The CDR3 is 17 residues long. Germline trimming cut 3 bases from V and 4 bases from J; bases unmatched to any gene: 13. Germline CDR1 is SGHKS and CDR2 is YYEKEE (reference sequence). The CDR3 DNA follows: TGTGCCAGCAGCTCCCACCAGACCGGGACAGGGCTCTATGGCTACACCTTC. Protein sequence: CASSSHQTGTGLYGYTF.

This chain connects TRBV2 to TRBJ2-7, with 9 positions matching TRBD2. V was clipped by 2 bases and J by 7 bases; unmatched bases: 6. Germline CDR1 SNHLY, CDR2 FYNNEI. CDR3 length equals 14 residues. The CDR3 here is CASSELAGAGEQYF. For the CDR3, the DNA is TGTGCCAGCAGTGAATTAGCGGGGGCGGGGGAGCAGTACTTC.

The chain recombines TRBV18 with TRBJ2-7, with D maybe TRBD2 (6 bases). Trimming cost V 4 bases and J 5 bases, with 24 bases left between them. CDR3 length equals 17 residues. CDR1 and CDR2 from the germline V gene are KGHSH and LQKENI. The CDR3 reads CASSLYPTGSVDHEQYF. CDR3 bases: TGTGCCAGCTCACTCTACCCCACCGGGAGCGTTGACCACGAGCAGTACTTC.